Following are 11 T cell receptor beta chains from one sample sequenced in a study of spatial heterogeneity in lung cancer. Time point reported: sample taken at primary tumor resection. Researchers sequenced whole RNA taken from tumor, nontumor lung or frozen PBMC without sorting. TCRdb re-analysed the 5' RACE reads in MiXCR, keeping a single row per CDR3 protein. This sample yields under 75,000 distinct CDR3 sequences, of which 8.4% are seen a single time; more than 12% belongs to the top ten. This specimen was PBMCs, taken at surgery. These receptor sequences come from a female donor with early-stage non-small cell lung cancer.

This clonotype has more than one count but fewer than ten. The V and J genes are TRBV7-9 and TRBJ1-2, with 8 positions matching TRBD1. The germline V gene encodes CDR1 SEHNR and CDR2 FQNEAQ (reference sequence). The CDR3 has 14 residues. Trimming cost V 5 bases and J 2 bases; bases outside gene matches: 4. CDR3 bases: TGTGCCAGCAGCCACGCAGGGGGCAACTATGGCTACACCTTC. This translates into CASSHAGGNYGYTF.

This clonotype was detected ten times or more. This chain connects TRBV7-3 to TRBJ2-3; 14 bases are a match to TRBD2. Trimming took 10 bases from V and 4 from J; bases not matched to a gene: 4. Germline-derived CDR1 and CDR2 are SGHTA and FQGTGA. The CDR3 totals 14 residues. For the CDR3, the DNA is TGTGCCACCGGGACTAGCGGGAGCTCAGATACGCAGTATTTT. Encoded protein: CATGTSGSSDTQYF.

This clonotype was seen many times. The chain joins TRBV29-1 to TRBJ1-2, with TRBD1 identical over 7 bases. Germline V gene data show CDR1 as SQVTM and CDR2 as ANQGSEA. With V trimmed by 6 bases and J by 1 base, 5 bases remained unmatched. The CDR3 is made up of 13 amino acids. The DNA for the CDR3 is TGCAGCGTCGCCGGGACAGTTAACTATGGCTACACCTTC. Its protein product is CSVAGTVNYGYTF. Filled out from reference TRBV29-1 and TRBJ1-2, the complete variable domain reads SAVISQKPSRDICQRGTSLTIQCQVDSQVTMMFWYRQQPGQSLTLIATANQGSEATYESGFVIDKFPISRPNLTFSTLTVSNMSPEDSSIYLCSVAGTVNYGYTFGSGTRLTVV.

The V gene is TRBV25-1, the J gene TRBJ1-1, with D maybe TRBD1 (6 bases). In germline, CDR1 is MGHDK, CDR2 SYGVNS. CDR3 size: 13 residues. V lost 5 bases, J lost 6 bases, and 13 bases lay in between. CDR3 nucleotide sequence: TGTGCCAGCAGTCCCCTCGGACAGTCTGAAGCTTTCTTT. The encoded protein is CASSPLGQSEAFF. The entire variable domain, with the rest obtained from reference TRBV25-1 and TRBJ1-1, is as follows: EADIYQTPRYLVIGTGKKITLECSQTMGHDKMYWYQQDPGMELHLIHYSYGVNSTEKGDLSSESTVSRIRTEHFPLTLESARPSHTSQYLCASSPLGQSEAFFGQGTRLTVV.

This clonotype was counted many times. The rearrangement joins TRBV20-1 to TRBJ1-4; possibly TRBD1 for D (6 bases). The CDR3 is made up of 12 amino acids. V lost 4 bases, J lost 8 bases, and 11 bases lay in between. Germline assignment: CDR1 DFQATT and CDR2 SNEGSKA (reference sequence). The CDR3 nucleotides are TGCAGTGCTAAAGGGGGAGGGGAAAAACTGTTTTTT. Residues: CSAKGGGEKLFF.

This chain uses TRBV6-5 with TRBJ2-5; maybe TRBD1 (6 bases). The germline V gene has CDR1 MNHEY and CDR2 SVGAGI. V was shortened by 9 bases and J by 6 bases, with 29 bases between the two germline ends. CDR3 length: 17 amino acids. DNA for the CDR3: TGTGCCAGTAAGAACTCCTATCCAGGGCAGGGGTGGAAGACCCAGTACTTC. This gives the protein CASKNSYPGQGWKTQYF.

This clonotype occurred many times. The chain uses TRBV14 and TRBJ2-3; a possible D gene is TRBD1 (5 bases). Per germline, CDR1 SGHDN and CDR2 FVKESK. The CDR3 length is 12 residues. The V end was cut by 4 bases, the J end by 13 bases, with 15 bases between. This CDR3 is CASSRGAVTEYF. In nucleotides, the CDR3 is TGTGCCAGCAGCCGTGGGGCCGTTACAGAGTATTTT.

In this sample, this clonotype turned up many times. The rearrangement joins TRBV7-3 to TRBJ2-1, with TRBD2 matching 10 bases. The V and J ends lost 4 bases and 7 bases, in that order; junction bases with no gene match: 10. Germline CDR1 SGHTA, CDR2 FQGTGA. The CDR3 runs to 16 residues. CDR3 loop: CASSSLSLAGVNEQFF. Written as DNA, the CDR3 is TGTGCCAGCAGCTCGCTCTCCCTAGCGGGGGTGAATGAGCAGTTCTTC.

The chain recombines TRBV12-3 or TRBV12-4 with TRBJ1-5; unclear D gene. The CDR3 spans 14 residues. Between the trimmed V and J ends, which lost 2 bases and 1 base, there was a span of 6 bases. The CDR3 sequence: CASSLFSSNQPQHF. CDR3 coding DNA: TGTGCCAGCAGTTTATTTTCCAGCAATCAGCCCCAGCATTTT.

The V gene is TRBV10-3, the J gene TRBJ2-3, with TRBD1 identical over 8 bases. The V and J ends lost 7 bases and 0 bases, in that order; junction bases with no gene match: 6. This CDR3 contains 15 residues. Germline V gene sequence: CDR1 ENHRY, CDR2 SYGVKD. CDR3 DNA sequence: TGTGCCATCACCACGGGACAGGCGAGCACAGATACGCAGTATTTT. Its protein is CAITTGQASTDTQYF.

This clonotype appeared a few times. The CDR3 bases are TGCAGCGTTGAAGAGGGGACAGGGGAAGGCTACGAGCAGTACTTC. Protein: CSVEEGTGEGYEQYF. V is TRBV29-1 and J is TRBJ2-7; 10 positions match TRBD1. The trim removed 0 bases at V and 3 bases at J, leaving 5 bases unmatched. The CDR3 consists of 15 residues. Germline CDR1 reads SQVTM; CDR2 reads ANQGSEA.